This TCR beta chain was recovered during a study of blood T cell repertoires in COVID-19. Across the study: Acute and convalescent COVID-19 samples came from the United States, Italy and Spain.

The V end was cut by 7 bases, the J end by 5 bases, with 18 bases between. The CDR3 totals 14 residues. CDR1 MDHEN and CDR2 SYDVKM come from the germline V gene. Generated by immunoSEQ multiplex PCR, the TCRdb table keeps only in-frame clones and is missing some. Here the sample spans about 210,000 clones, about 91% being singletons. This receptor was identified in a man aged 25-45 years with acute or convalescent COVID-19. Source material: peripheral blood. The chain joins TRBV28 to TRBJ2-7, with a possible D match to TRBD2 (7 bases). The CDR3 spells CASKVGGANHEQYF. For the CDR3, the DNA is TGTGCCAGCAAAGTAGGGGGGGCTAACCACGAGCAGTACTTC.